This TCR beta chain was sequenced in a study of T cell responses to AZD1222 COVID-19 vaccine. In regard to this clone: What it binds is unknown.

Only in-frame clones appear in the TCRdb table, and some are missing; sequencing was by immunoSEQ multiplex PCR. There are fewer than 200,000 clones in the sample; about 92% occur only once, and about 1.2% lies in the top ten. Study outcomes and limitations: Close to half of all spike-specific TCRs reportedly target regions of the variants that are unmutated. Dominant at 160-218 and 743-854, vaccine-associated CD4 TCRs also spanned spike.

Trimming cost V 6 bases and J 3 bases; bases outside gene matches: 7. Per the germline V gene, CDR1 is LNHDA and CDR2 is SQIVND (reference sequence). The CDR3 has 15 amino acids. The source was peripheral blood, collected on day 0 of AZD1222 vaccination. The chain couples TRBV19 to TRBJ2-1; 8 positions match TRBD1. The TCR was taken from an adult in good health. CDR3 DNA sequence: TGTGCCAGTAGGCCCGGGACAGGAGACTACAATGAGCAGTTCTTC. Encoded protein: CASRPGTGDYNEQFF. Full variable domain (missing parts from reference TRBV19 and TRBJ2-1): DGGITQSPKYLFRKEGQNVTLSCEQNLNHDAMYWYRQDPGQGLRLIYYSQIVNDFQKGDIAEGYSVSREKKESFPLTVTSAQKNPTAFYLCASRPGTGDYNEQFFGPGTRLTVL.